This T cell receptor (beta chain) was retrieved from a study of CD4 T cells in relation to SARS-CoV-2 and coronaviruses (dated by TCRdb to the early 2020s). Background on the whole study: In the ViraFEST assay, PBMCs were cultured with antigen for approximately 9 days, after which TCR beta CDR3s were sequenced to identify clonal expansions specific to the antigen. Across all 12 patients in the full convalescent cohort, ages ranged from about 21 to 80 years, with a median of 38. Of the 12 convalescent patients, 8 were male and 4 were female, and two of the subjects were Hispanic. Using patient-derived lymphoblastoid cell lines, the shared crossreactive spike epitopes were mapped to their HLA restriction. Memory CD4+ T cell crossreactivity between SARS-CoV-2 and common cold coronavirus spike proteins was assessed at the TCR clonotype level in the study. Samples from a few pre-COVID donors and the naive versus memory experiments were sequenced with the Adaptive Biotechnologies TCR-sequencing kit; other data were Illumina-based. Expansion assays from other donors in the study were sequenced with a different, Illumina-based TCR-beta assay. What the research found in general, with its limitations: Crossreactivity analysis centred on spike protein, so crossreactivity against other viral proteins was not assessed. Sequencing of naive versus memory cells indicated that the assay detects memory recall responses, not primary responses primed during culture. Approximately 69% of donors had memory CD4+ clonotypes that crossrecognized SARS-CoV-2 and at least one common cold coronavirus spike. Pre-pandemic and post-infection samples were not both contributed by any donor, so tracing of the source of pre-existing responses was limited. Crossreactive clones showed significantly weaker SARS-CoV-2-driven expansion than monoreactive clones, consistent with antigenic imprinting. Small numbers of patients and of tested TCRs were a limitation of the study.

Naive and memory CD4+ T cells were separated from cryopreserved PBMCs by first enriching for CD4 and then performing EasySep naive CD4+ T cell enrichment. Sorted naive or memory CD4+ T cells (about 9.2 x 10^4) were cultured 1:1 with T cell-depleted PBMCs and CEF peptides for 10 to 11 days. Each peptide culture condition was generally run in triplicate replicate wells. Ficoll-Paque PLUS gradient centrifugation was used to isolate PBMCs from either whole blood or leukapheresis product. PBMCs were either cryopreserved at -140 degrees C or used fresh in the expansion assay. The QIAamp Micro DNA Kit was used to extract genomic DNA from the CD4+ T cells. DNA from CEF-cultured naive and memory CD4+ T cells underwent immunoSEQ TCR-beta sequencing at survey level. As for how the authors treated the data: During preprocessing, nonproductive sequences were removed, along with CDR3s that did not begin with C, did not end with F or W, or were shorter than 7 amino acids. The MANAFEST web app identified antigen-specific clonotypes based on expansion compared with the reference and other culture wells. A clone counted as positive if significantly expanded in 2 of 3 replicate wells versus the reference culture at FDR below 0.05. A further requirement for positive clones was significant expansion compared with all other tandem wells, along with an odds ratio above 5. Cultured and uncultured naive and memory CD4+ repertoires were searched for previously identified spike- and CEF-reactive CDR3s. CDR3 homology was quantified as pairwise Levenshtein distance, calculated with the stringdist R package after three terminal residues were trimmed from each end. TCRdb re-hosts the immuneACCESS table, in-frame sequences only. Its copies lack some clones; in the studies checked, an unresolved V gene accounts for under half of them, and the cause for the rest is not known. That table is the source of V, J and clone size, and D and trimming were worked out from the DNA. Counted in this sample were more than 35,000 clones; over 65% of them appeared once. The top ten clonotypes cover less than 3.5% of the sample.

Comment on this clone: Its target antigen remains unknown. Nothing much larger sits one base from this clone, and base qualities are not available.

From cysteine to phenylalanine, the CDR3 is 17 amino acids long. Of the read, only the CDR3 DNA is kept; its 51 bases are in frame from base 1. Trimming takes 0 bases from V and 2 bases from J, and the germline ends sit 15 bases apart. As encoded in the germline V gene, CDR1 is MNHNS while CDR2 is SASEGT. Sequenced material: memory CD4+ T cells from PBMCs, cultured in vitro. Sample cell subset or site, as interpreted from the label and publication: memory (non-naive) CD4+ T cells. Recombination joined TRBV6-1 with TRBJ2-3, with the D gene uncertain. This sequence was found in an adult with COVID-19. The DNA sequence is as follows: TGTGCCAGCAGTGAAGCGCTGGGCGGTCGTTCCACAGATACGCAGTATTTT. It is translated as CASSEALGGRSTDTQYF.